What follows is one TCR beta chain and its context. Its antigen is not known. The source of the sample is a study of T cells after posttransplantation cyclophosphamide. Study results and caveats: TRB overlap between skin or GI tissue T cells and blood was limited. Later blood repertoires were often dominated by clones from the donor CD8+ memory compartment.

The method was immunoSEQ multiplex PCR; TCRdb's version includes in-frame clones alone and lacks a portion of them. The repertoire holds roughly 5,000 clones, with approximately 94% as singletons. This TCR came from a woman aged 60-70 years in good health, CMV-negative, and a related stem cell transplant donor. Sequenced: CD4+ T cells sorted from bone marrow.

The CDR3 loop reads CASSPLQRTGRGGYTF. The CDR3 nucleotides are TGTGCCAGCAGTCCACTTCAAAGGACAGGGCGTGGTGGCTACACCTTC. The chain employs TRBV2 and TRBJ1-2; 8 bases match TRBD1. Germline trimming cut 5 bases from V and 7 bases from J; bases unmatched to any gene: 15. This CDR3 has 16 amino acids. Germline V lookup: CDR1 SNHLY, CDR2 FYNNEI.